This T cell receptor beta chain derives from a study of OX40 agonist ivuxolimab in advanced cancers. Study details: Patients were given ivuxolimab, an antibody that agonizes OX40 (CD134). While on treatment, patients had intravenous ivuxolimab at 0.01 to 10 mg/kg every 2 weeks.

A note on this clone: Its target is not known.

This table comes from immunoSEQ multiplex PCR, and its TCRdb copy is limited to in-frame clones, with some not included. The data contain over 65,000 clones, roughly 90% of them seen just once; the ten biggest clones take up approximately 0.5%. General observations from the study: There were, on average, more expanded clones in CD8+ T cells than in CD4+. Partial responders at 0.1-3.0 mg/kg showed near-lowest clonal expansion.

The clonotype originates from an adult with an advanced solid tumor such as melanoma, head and neck, liver or kidney cancer. This specimen consisted of CD4+ or CD8+ T cells sorted from blood, obtained in a trial of the OX40 agonist ivuxolimab.

CDR3 bases: TGTGCCAGCAGCTTAATGCCGGGACACGCAGCCTATGGCTACACCTTC. It encodes CASSLMPGHAAYGYTF. V gene TRBV5-8 combines with J gene TRBJ1-2; a possible D gene is TRBD1 (6 bases). Germline V lookup: CDR1 SGHTS, CDR2 YDEGEE. The V and J ends lost 2 bases and 4 bases respectively, with 18 bases between them. CDR3 length equals 16 residues.